These T cell receptor beta chains were read from a single sample in a study of blood T cell repertoires in COVID-19. Profiling relied on immunoSEQ multiplex PCR, and the TCRdb table lists in-frame clones only, not all of them. The table records over 300,000 clones, approximately 83% of them present only once. Sequencing was done on a sample of PBMCs or T cells enriched from blood (not recorded which). These receptors all come from a man aged 25-40 years who had recovered from COVID-19. The CDR3 runs from the conserved cysteine through the conserved F or W. A D gene is named only where the DNA matches it firmly. Rows give clone size only sometimes, using once, few, many, or a class for an expanded clone.

cdr3_aa: CASSTGGGKNIQYF
cdr3_nt: TGTGCCAGCAGTACGGGGGGCGGCAAAAACATTCAGTACTTC
clone_size: .
d_call: .
j_call: TRBJ2-4
v_call: TRBV7-8

cdr3_aa: CASSLGGYGSSSYNSPLHF
cdr3_nt: TGTGCCAGCAGCTTAGGAGGCTACGGCAGCAGCTCCTATAATTCACCCCTCCACTTT
clone_size: .
d_call: .
j_call: TRBJ1-6
v_call: TRBV7-9

cdr3_aa: CASSQTSRTSGDF
cdr3_nt: TGTGCCAGCAGCCAAACAAGCCGGACTAGCGGGGACTTC
clone_size: few
d_call: TRBD2
j_call: TRBJ2-7
v_call: TRBV7-8

cdr3_aa: CASSYSGQASGNTIYF
cdr3_nt: TGTGCCAGCAGTTACTCGGGTCAGGCCTCTGGAAACACCATATATTTT
clone_size: .
d_call: .
j_call: TRBJ1-3
v_call: TRBV6-5

cdr3_aa: CASSPREREQYF
cdr3_nt: TGTGCCAGCTCACCACGGGAGAGGGAGCAGTACTTC
clone_size: .
d_call: .
j_call: TRBJ2-7
v_call: TRBV18

cdr3_aa: CASGSGHEQFF
cdr3_nt: TGTGCCAGTGGGAGTGGCCATGAGCAGTTCTTC
clone_size: .
d_call: .
j_call: TRBJ2-1
v_call: TRBV19

cdr3_aa: CASSLGTVNSNQPQHF
cdr3_nt: TGCGCCAGCAGCTTGGGAACAGTTAATAGCAATCAGCCCCAGCATTTT
clone_size: .
d_call: .
j_call: TRBJ1-5
v_call: TRBV5-1

cdr3_aa: CAARTSGNNYEQYF
cdr3_nt: TGTGCCGCCCGGACTAGCGGGAACAATTACGAGCAGTACTTC
clone_size: few
d_call: TRBD2
j_call: TRBJ2-7
v_call: TRBV10-3

cdr3_aa: CASSLTGNEAFF
cdr3_nt: TGTGCCAGCAGTCTTACAGGGAATGAAGCTTTCTTT
clone_size: .
d_call: .
j_call: TRBJ1-1
v_call: TRBV6-5

cdr3_aa: CAWSAGRTGGWDTEAFF
cdr3_nt: TGTGCCTGGAGTGCCGGACGGACAGGGGGCTGGGACACTGAAGCTTTCTTT
clone_size: .
d_call: TRBD1
j_call: TRBJ1-1
v_call: TRBV30

cdr3_aa: CASSLVIRGMQAEAFF
cdr3_nt: TGCGCCAGCAGCTTGGTGATTCGGGGGATGCAGGCTGAAGCTTTCTTT
clone_size: .
d_call: .
j_call: TRBJ1-1
v_call: TRBV5-1

cdr3_aa: CASSQFSGGTEAFF
cdr3_nt: TGTGCCAGCAGCCAATTCTCCGGGGGGACTGAAGCTTTCTTT
clone_size: .
d_call: .
j_call: TRBJ1-1
v_call: TRBV3-1/TRBV3-2

cdr3_aa: CASSVGGQPNYQPQHF
cdr3_nt: TGTGCCAGCAGCGTAGGGGGACAGCCAAACTATCAGCCCCAGCATTTT
clone_size: .
d_call: TRBD1
j_call: TRBJ1-5
v_call: TRBV9

cdr3_aa: CASSIRGVGQPQHF
cdr3_nt: TGTGCCAGTAGTATTCGGGGGGTAGGTCAGCCCCAGCATTTT
clone_size: .
d_call: .
j_call: TRBJ1-5
v_call: TRBV19

cdr3_aa: CASSPLNEQYF
cdr3_nt: TGTGCCAGCAGCCCTTTAAACGAGCAGTACTTC
clone_size: few
d_call: .
j_call: TRBJ2-7
v_call: TRBV11-2

cdr3_aa: CASSSGTGYLVDTEAFF
cdr3_nt: TGCGCCAGCAGCAGTGGGACAGGGTATTTGGTGGACACTGAAGCTTTCTTT
clone_size: .
d_call: TRBD1
j_call: TRBJ1-1
v_call: TRBV5-1

cdr3_aa: CASVGLAGGEQFF
cdr3_nt: TGTGCCAGCGTGGGACTAGCGGGGGGGGAGCAGTTCTTC
clone_size: .
d_call: TRBD2
j_call: TRBJ2-1
v_call: TRBV2

cdr3_aa: CASSPYEAAQETQYF
cdr3_nt: TGTGCCAGCTCACCCTACGAAGCAGCGCAAGAGACCCAGTACTTC
clone_size: .
d_call: .
j_call: TRBJ2-5
v_call: TRBV18

cdr3_aa: CASSLDRAAGNTIYF
cdr3_nt: TGTGCCAGCAGTTTAGACAGGGCGGCGGGAAACACCATATATTTT
clone_size: .
d_call: TRBD1
j_call: TRBJ1-3
v_call: TRBV6-5